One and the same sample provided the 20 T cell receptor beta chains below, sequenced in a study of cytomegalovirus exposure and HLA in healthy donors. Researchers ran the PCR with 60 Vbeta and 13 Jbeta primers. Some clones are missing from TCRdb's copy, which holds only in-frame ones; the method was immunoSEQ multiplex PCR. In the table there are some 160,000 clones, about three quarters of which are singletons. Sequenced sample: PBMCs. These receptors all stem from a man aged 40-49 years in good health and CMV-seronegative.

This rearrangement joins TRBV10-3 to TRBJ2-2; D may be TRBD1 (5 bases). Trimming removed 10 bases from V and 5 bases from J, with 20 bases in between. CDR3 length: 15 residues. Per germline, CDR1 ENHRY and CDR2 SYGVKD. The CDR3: CATENTLQGTGELFF. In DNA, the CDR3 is TGTGCCACCGAAAACACCCTCCAGGGTACCGGGGAGCTGTTTTTT.

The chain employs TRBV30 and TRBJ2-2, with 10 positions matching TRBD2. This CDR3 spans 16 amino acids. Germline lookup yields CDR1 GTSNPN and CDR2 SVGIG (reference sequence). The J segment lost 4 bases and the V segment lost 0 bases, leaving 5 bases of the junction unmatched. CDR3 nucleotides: TGTGCCTGGAGTGTACTAGCGGGGCTAACCACCGGGGAGCTGTTTTTT. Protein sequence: CAWSVLAGLTTGELFF.

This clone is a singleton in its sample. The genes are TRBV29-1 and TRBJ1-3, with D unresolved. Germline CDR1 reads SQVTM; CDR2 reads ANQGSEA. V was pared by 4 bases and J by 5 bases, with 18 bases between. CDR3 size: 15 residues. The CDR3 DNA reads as TGCAGCGTTGCCCAAGGGTCGGGAGGGAGAAACACCATATATTTT. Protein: CSVAQGSGGRNTIYF.

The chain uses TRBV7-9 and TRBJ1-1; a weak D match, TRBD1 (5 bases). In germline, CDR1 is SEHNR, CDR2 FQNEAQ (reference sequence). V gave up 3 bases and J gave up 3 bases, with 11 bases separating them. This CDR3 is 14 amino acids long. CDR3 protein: CASSFLGADTEAFF. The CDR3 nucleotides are TGTGCCAGCAGCTTTTTAGGGGCGGACACTGAAGCTTTCTTT.

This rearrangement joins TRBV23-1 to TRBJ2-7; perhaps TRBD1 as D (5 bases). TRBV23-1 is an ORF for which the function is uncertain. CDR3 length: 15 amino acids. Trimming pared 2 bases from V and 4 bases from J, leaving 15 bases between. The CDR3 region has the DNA TGCGCCAGCAGTCAACGGCCCAGGGCAAGTTACGAGCAGTACTTC. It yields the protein CASSQRPRASYEQYF.

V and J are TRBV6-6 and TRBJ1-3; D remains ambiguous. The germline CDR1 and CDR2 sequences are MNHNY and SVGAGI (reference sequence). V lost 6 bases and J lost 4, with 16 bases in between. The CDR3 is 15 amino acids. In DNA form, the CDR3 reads TGTGCCAGCAGACCCGGGCCCCCGGGAGGAAACACCATATATTTT. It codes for CASRPGPPGGNTIYF.

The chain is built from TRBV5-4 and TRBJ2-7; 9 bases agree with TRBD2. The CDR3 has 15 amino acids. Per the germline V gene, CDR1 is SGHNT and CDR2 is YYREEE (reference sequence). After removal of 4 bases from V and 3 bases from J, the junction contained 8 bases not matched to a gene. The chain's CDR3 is CASSIDSGGNYEQYF. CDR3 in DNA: TGTGCCAGCAGCATAGACAGCGGGGGGAACTACGAGCAGTACTTC.

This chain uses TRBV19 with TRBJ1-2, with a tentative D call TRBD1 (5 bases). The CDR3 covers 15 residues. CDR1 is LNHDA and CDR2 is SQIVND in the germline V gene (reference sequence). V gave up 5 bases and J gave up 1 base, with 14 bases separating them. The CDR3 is CASSLGAELNYGYTF. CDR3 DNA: TGTGCCAGTAGTCTAGGGGCAGAGCTTAACTATGGCTACACCTTC. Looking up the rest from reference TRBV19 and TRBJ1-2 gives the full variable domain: DGGITQSPKYLFRKEGQNVTLSCEQNLNHDAMYWYRQDPGQGLRLIYYSQIVNDFQKGDIAEGYSVSREKKESFPLTVTSAQKNPTAFYLCASSLGAELNYGYTFGSGTRLTVV.

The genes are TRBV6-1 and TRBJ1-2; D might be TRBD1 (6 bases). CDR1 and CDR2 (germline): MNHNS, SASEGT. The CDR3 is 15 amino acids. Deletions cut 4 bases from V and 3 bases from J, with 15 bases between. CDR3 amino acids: CASSGPRAGDYGYTF. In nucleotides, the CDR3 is TGTGCCAGCAGTGGGCCCAGGGCAGGGGACTATGGCTACACCTTC.

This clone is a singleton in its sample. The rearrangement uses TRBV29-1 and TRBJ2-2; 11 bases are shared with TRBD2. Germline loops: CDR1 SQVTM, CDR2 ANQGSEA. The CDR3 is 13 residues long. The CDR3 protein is CGGSGGAHGELFF. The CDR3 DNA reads TGCGGTGGTAGCGGGGGGGCCCACGGGGAGCTGTTTTTT.

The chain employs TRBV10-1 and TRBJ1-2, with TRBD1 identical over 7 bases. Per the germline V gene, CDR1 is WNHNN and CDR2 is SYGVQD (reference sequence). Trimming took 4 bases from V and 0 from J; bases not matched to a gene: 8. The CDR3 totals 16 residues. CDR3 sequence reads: CASSVRGSTANYGYTF. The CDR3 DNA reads TGCGCCAGCAGTGTCAGGGGGAGTACGGCTAACTATGGCTACACCTTC.

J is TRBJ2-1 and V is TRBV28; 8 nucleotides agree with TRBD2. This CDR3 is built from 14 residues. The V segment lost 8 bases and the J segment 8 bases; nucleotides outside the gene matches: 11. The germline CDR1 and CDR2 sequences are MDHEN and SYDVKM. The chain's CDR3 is CASQSGLAGDEQFF. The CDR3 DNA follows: TGTGCCAGCCAATCCGGACTAGCCGGCGATGAGCAGTTCTTC.

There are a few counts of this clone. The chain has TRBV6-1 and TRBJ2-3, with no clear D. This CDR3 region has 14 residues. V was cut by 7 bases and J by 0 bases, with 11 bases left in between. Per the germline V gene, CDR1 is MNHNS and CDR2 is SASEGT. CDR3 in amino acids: CASTWSSSTDTQYF. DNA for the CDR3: TGTGCCAGCACCTGGAGTTCCAGCACAGATACGCAGTATTTT.

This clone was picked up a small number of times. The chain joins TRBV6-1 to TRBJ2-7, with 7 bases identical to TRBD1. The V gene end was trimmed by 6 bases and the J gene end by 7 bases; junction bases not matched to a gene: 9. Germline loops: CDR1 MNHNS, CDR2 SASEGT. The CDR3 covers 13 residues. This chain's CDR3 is CASSPMTGKEQYF. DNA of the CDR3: TGTGCCAGCAGCCCCATGACAGGGAAAGAGCAGTACTTC.

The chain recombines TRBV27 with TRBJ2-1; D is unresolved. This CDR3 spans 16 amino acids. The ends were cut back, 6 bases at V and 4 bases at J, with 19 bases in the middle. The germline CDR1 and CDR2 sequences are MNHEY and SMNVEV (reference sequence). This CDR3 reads CASSPLIGHKYNEQFF. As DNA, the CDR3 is TGTGCCAGCAGCCCACTGATTGGGCACAAATACAATGAGCAGTTCTTC.

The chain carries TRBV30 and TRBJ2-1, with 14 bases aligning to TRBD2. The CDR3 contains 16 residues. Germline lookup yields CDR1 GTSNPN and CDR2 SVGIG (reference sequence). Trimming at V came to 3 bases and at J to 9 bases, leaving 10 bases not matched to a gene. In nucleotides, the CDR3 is TGTGCCTGGAGGGAGGGACTAGCGGGAGTTCAAGGTGAGCAGTTCTTC. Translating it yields CAWREGLAGVQGEQFF. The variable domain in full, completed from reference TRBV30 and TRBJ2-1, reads SQTIHQWPATLVQPVGSPLSLECTVEGTSNPNLYWYRQAAGRGLQLLFYSVGIGQISSEVPQNLSASRPQDRQFILSSKKLLLSDSGFYLCAWREGLAGVQGEQFFGPGTRLTVL.

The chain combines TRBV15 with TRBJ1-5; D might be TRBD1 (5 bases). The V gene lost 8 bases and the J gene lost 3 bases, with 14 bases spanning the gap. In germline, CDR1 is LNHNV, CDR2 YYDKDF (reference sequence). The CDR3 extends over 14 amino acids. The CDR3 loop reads CATAIDRNNQPQHF. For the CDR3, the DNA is TGTGCCACCGCTATAGACAGAAACAATCAGCCCCAGCATTTT.

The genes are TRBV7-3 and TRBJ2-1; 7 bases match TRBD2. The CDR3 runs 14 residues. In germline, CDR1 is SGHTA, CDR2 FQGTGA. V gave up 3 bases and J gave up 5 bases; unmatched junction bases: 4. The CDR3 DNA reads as TGTGCCAGCAGCTTGTGGGGGGGAAACAATGAGCAGTTCTTC. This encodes CASSLWGGNNEQFF.

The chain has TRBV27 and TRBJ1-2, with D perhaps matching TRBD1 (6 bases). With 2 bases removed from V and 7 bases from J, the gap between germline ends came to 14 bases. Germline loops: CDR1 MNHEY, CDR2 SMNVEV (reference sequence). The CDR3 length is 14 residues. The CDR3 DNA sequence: TGTGCCAGCAGTTTAGGGGTGGGGGCGGGTGGCTACACCTTC. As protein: CASSLGVGAGGYTF.

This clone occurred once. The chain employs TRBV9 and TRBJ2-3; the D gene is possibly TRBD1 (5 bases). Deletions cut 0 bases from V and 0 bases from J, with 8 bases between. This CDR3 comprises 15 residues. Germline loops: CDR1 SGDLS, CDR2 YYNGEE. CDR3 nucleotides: TGTGCCAGCAGCGTAGGAGACAGAAGCACAGATACGCAGTATTTT. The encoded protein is CASSVGDRSTDTQYF.